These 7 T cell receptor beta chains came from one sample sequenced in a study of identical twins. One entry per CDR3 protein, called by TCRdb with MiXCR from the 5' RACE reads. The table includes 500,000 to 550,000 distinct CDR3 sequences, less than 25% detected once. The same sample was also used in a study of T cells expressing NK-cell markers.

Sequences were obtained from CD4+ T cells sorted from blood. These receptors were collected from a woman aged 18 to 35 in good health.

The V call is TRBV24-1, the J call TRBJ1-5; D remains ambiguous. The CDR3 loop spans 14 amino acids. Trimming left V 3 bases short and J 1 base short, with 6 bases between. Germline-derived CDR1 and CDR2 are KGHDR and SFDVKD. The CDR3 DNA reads TGTGCCACCAGTGATCAGCAAAGCAATCAGCCCCAGCATTTT. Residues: CATSDQQSNQPQHF.

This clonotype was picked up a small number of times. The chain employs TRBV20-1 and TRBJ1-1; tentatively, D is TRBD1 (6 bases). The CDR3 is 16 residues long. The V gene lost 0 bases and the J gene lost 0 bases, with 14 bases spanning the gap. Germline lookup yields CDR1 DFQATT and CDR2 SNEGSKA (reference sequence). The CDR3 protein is CSAREPDSSMNTEAFF. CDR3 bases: TGCAGTGCTAGAGAGCCGGACAGTTCAATGAACACTGAAGCTTTCTTT.

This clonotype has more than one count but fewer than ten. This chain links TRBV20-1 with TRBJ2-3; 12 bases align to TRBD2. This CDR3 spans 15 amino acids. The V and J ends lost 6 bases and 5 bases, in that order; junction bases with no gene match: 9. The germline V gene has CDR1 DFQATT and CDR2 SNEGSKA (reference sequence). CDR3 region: CSATLPSGRGDTQYF. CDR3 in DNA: TGCAGTGCCACACTCCCTAGCGGGAGGGGAGATACGCAGTATTTT.

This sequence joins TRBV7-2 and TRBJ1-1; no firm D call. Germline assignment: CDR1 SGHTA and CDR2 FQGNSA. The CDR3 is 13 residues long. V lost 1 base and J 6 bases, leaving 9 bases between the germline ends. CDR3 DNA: TGTGCCAGCAGCTTAGTCATCGGGGCTGAAGCTTTCTTT. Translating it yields CASSLVIGAEAFF.

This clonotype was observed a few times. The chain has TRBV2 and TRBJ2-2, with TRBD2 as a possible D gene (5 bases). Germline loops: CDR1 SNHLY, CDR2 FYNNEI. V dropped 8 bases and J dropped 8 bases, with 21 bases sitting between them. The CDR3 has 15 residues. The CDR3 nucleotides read TGTGCCAGCTCCTATGTTGGCGGGCGTAATGGGGAGCTGTTTTTT. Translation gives CASSYVGGRNGELFF. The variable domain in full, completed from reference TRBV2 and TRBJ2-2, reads EPEVTQTPSHQVTQMGQEVILRCVPISNHLYFYWYRQILGQKVEFLVSFYNNEISEKSEIFDDQFSVERPDGSNFTLKIRSTKLEDSAMYFCASSYVGGRNGELFFGEGSRLTVL.

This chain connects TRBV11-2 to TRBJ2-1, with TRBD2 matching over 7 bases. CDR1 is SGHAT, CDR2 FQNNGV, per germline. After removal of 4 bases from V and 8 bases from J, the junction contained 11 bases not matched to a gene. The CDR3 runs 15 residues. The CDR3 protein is CASSSSGGRGDEQFF. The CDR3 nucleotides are TGTGCCAGCAGCTCATCGGGGGGACGGGGGGATGAGCAGTTCTTC.

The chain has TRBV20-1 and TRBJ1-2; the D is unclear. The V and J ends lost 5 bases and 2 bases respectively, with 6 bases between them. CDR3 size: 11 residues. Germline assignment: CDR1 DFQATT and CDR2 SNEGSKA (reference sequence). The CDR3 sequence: CSARRNYGYTF. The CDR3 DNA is TGCAGTGCTCGGCGAAACTATGGCTACACCTTC.